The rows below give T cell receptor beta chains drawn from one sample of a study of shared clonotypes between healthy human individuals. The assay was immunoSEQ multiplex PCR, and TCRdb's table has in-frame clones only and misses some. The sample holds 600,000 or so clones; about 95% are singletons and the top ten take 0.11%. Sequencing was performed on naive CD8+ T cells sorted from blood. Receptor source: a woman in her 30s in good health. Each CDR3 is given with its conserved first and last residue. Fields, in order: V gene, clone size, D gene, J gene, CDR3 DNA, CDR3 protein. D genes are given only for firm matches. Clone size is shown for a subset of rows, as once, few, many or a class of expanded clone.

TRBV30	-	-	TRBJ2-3	TGTGCCTGGAGTGTACTCCTTCGGGAGACGCAGTATTTT	CAWSVLLRETQYF
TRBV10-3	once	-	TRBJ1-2	TGTGCCATCAGTGAGGGAGGGGGGAACTATGGCTACACCTTC	CAISEGGGNYGYTF
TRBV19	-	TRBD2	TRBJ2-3	TGTGCCAGTACGACTAGCGGCTCCACAGATACGCAGTATTTT	CASTTSGSTDTQYF
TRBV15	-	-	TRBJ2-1	TGTGCCACCAGCAGAGCGGGGTCCTACAATGAGCAGTTCTTC	CATSRAGSYNEQFF
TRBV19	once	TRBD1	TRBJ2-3	TGTGCCAGTAGTTCTCCTCCCTTAACAGGGGTCCTCACAGATACGCAGTATTTT	CASSSPPLTGVLTDTQYF
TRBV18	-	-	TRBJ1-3	TGTGCCAGCTCACCACCGGGTATCTCTGGAAACACCATATATTTT	CASSPPGISGNTIYF
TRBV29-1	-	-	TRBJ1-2	TGCAGCGTTGTGGACACCTTTAACTATGGCTACACCTTC	CSVVDTFNYGYTF
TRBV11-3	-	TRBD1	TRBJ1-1	TGTGCCAGCAGCTTAGGAGGGGGACAGCCATACTTT	CASSLGGGQPYF
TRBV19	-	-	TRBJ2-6	TGTGCCAGTAGTATAATCACAGGACCCATCTCTGGGGCCAACGTCCTGACTTTC	CASSIITGPISGANVLTF
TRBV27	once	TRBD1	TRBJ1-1	TGTGCCAGCAGTTTGGCAGGGGGTCAGAACACTGAAGCTTTCTTT	CASSLAGGQNTEAFF
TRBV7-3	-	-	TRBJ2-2	TGTGCCAGCACCTTCCCAGGGGTCCTACTTCGTGACGAAGCTGGCGGGGAGCTGTTTTTT	CASTFPGVLLRDEAGGELFF
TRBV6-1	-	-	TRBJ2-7	TGTGCCAGCAGTGATCGGACAGAAGCCTACGAGCAGTACTTC	CASSDRTEAYEQYF
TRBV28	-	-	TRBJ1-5	TGTGCCAGCAGTACGCGACAGTACAATCAGCCCCAGCATTTT	CASSTRQYNQPQHF
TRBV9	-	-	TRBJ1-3	TGTGCCAGCAGCGTGGGAGCTAGCTCTGGAAACACCATATATTTT	CASSVGASSGNTIYF
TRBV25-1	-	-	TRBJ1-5	TGTGCCAGCAGTGCCGCACCACCATATAGCAATCAGCCCCAGCATTTT	CASSAAPPYSNQPQHF
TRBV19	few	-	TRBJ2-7	TGTGCCAGTAGTCCTCCAGCAGAGAACTACGAGCAGTACTTC	CASSPPAENYEQYF
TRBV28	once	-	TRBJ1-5	TGTGCCACCCACCCGGCAGGGGTGGGTGGAGAACCCCAGCATTTT	CATHPAGVGGEPQHF
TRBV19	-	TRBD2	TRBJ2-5	TGTGCCAGTAGTATGTTAGCGGGATTGAGGGAGACCCAGTACTTC	CASSMLAGLRETQYF
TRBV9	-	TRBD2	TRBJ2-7	TGTGCCAGCAGCGCCGGGACTAGCGGGGACTGGGAGCAGTACTTC	CASSAGTSGDWEQYF
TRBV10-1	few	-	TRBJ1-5	TGCGCCAGCAGTGATCATGGTGGTCAGCCCCAGCATTTT	CASSDHGGQPQHF
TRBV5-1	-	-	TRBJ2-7	TGCGCCAGCAGCTTGAGCGGAAGGCGAACCTACGAGCAGTACTTC	CASSLSGRRTYEQYF
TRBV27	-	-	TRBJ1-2	TGTGCCAGCAGTTTACTTCAGGGTTTGGGGGGCTACACCTTC	CASSLLQGLGGYTF
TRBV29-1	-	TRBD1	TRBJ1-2	TGCAGCGTTGAAGATCTGAGGGGGCAGGGGTATGGCTACACCTTC	CSVEDLRGQGYGYTF
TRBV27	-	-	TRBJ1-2	TGTGCCAGCAGTTTTGGAGGGGTCAGTGGCTACACCTTC	CASSFGGVSGYTF
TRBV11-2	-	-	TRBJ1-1	TGTGCCAGCAGCCTAATTACCTTGGGGCAGGGAAGGAACACTGAAGCTTTCTTT	CASSLITLGQGRNTEAFF
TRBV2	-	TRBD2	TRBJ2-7	TGTGCCAGCAGTGGGACTAGCGGGAGGTCCTTCTACGAGCAGTACTTC	CASSGTSGRSFYEQYF
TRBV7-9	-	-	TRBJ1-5	TGTGCCAGCAGCTTAACGGGGGGCTTTCAGCCCCAGCATTTT	CASSLTGGFQPQHF
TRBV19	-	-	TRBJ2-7	TGTGCCAGTAGTATAGAGGTAGCCTACGAGCAGTACTTC	CASSIEVAYEQYF
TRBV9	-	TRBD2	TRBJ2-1	TGTGCCAGCAGCGCTGGACTAGCGGGATCCAATGAGCAGTTCTTC	CASSAGLAGSNEQFF
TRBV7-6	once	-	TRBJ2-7	TGTGCCAGCAGCTTAGCGTCAGGGCACGAGCAGTACTTC	CASSLASGHEQYF
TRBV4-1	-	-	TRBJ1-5	TGCGCCAGCAGCTCAACAGGCGTCAATCAGCCCCAGCATTTT	CASSSTGVNQPQHF
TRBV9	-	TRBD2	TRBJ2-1	TGTGCCAGCAGCGTATTTGAAGGCGGGAGATCCTACAATGAGCAGTTCTTC	CASSVFEGGRSYNEQFF
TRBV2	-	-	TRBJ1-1	TGTGCCAGCAGTGGGGTAGGCGGCACTGAAGCTTTCTTT	CASSGVGGTEAFF
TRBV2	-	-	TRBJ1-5	TGTGCCAGCAGTGACCCGGATCAGCCCCAGCATTTT	CASSDPDQPQHF
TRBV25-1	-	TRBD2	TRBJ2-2	TGTGCCAGCAGTGAATTCCCTAGCGGGAGAGGGGCCGGGGAGCTGTTTTTT	CASSEFPSGRGAGELFF
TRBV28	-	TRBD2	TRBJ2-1	TGTGCCAGCCTAGGACTAGCGGGAGGGAATGAGCAGTTCTTC	CASLGLAGGNEQFF
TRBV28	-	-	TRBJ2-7	TGTGCCAGCAGTTTATTAAGGGTTGGCGAGCAGTACTTC	CASSLLRVGEQYF
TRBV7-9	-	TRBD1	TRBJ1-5	TGTGCCAGCAGCAAAGGGACAGGCACTCAGCCCCAGCATTTT	CASSKGTGTQPQHF
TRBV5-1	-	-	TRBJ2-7	TGCGCCAGCAGCCCAGTTAATCTCGTCGTGAGCATAACCCCCTACGAGCAGTACTTC	CASSPVNLVVSITPYEQYF
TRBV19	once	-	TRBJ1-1	TGTGCCAGTAGTACCCCCGCATGGGGAAACACTGAAGCTTTCTTT	CASSTPAWGNTEAFF
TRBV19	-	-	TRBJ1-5	TGTGCCAGTAGCATCCGACTTAATAGCAATCAGCCCCAGCATTTT	CASSIRLNSNQPQHF
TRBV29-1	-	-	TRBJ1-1	TGCAGCGTTGCAGCGAACACTGAAGCTTTCTTT	CSVAANTEAFF
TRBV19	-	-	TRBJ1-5	TGTGCCAGTAGCCGAAGGACAGTCATCATGAACACGCCCCAGCATTTT	CASSRRTVIMNTPQHF
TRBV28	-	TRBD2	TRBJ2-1	TGTGCCAGCAGCTGGGGTAGCGGGAGGAATGAGCAGTTCTTC	CASSWGSGRNEQFF
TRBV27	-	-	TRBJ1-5	TGTGCCAGCAGTCCCACGGGGGTCCTTAATCAGCCCCAGCATTTT	CASSPTGVLNQPQHF
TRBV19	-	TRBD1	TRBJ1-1	TGTGCCAGTAGTTCCGACGCACCAACAGGGGAAAACACTGAAGCTTTCTTT	CASSSDAPTGENTEAFF
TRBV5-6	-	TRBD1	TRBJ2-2	TGTGCCAGCACCCCGACAGGGGTTAGCGGGGAGCTGTTTTTT	CASTPTGVSGELFF
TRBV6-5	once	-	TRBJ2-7	TGTGCCAGCAGCAAGACAGCGAGCTCCTACGAGCAGTACTTC	CASSKTASSYEQYF
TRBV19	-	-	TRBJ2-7	TGTGCCAGTAGTATAGTTCAGGGGTCGTACGAGCAGTACTTC	CASSIVQGSYEQYF
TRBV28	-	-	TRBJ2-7	TGTGCCAGCAGTGAATCTCGGACAGTTCTCTCCGACGAGCAGTACTTC	CASSESRTVLSDEQYF
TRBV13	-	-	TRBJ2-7	TGTGCCAGCAGCTTCGGCAGGGGCGTCTACGAGCAGTACTTC	CASSFGRGVYEQYF
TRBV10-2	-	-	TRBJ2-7	TGCGCCAGCACCCCTGGGACCTACGAGCAGTACTTC	CASTPGTYEQYF